This record concerns one TCR beta chain sequence. Its target is not known. This record comes from a study of CD8+CD57+ T cells in acquired aplastic anemia. Looking at the study overall: Roughly 3 ug was the average amount of DNA from sorted CD4+ and CD8+ cells. Study-wide points: Some 29 shared CD8+ CDR3s appeared highly expressed within patients' immunodominant clones.

After removal of 5 bases from V and 4 bases from J, the junction contained 8 bases not matched to a gene. This CDR3 region has 15 residues. The germline gives CDR1 SEHNR, CDR2 FQNEAQ (reference sequence). According to the study, genomic DNA was the template for TCR beta VDJ and CDR3 profiling. TCRdb ran MiXCR on the reads and lists one entry per CDR3 protein. Of hundreds of thousands of distinct CDR3 sequences in the sample, about 56% were seen once. The chain combines TRBV7-9 with TRBJ2-7; TRBD2 matches 10 bases. This clonotype was sampled from a human donor with severe aplastic anemia or a healthy control (not recorded which). Sequencing input: sorted CD4+, CD8+, or CD8+CD57+ T cells (not recorded which) from PBMCs. CDR3 bases: TGTGCCAGCAGCCTCGGGGGACTAGCGTATTACGAGCAGTACTTC. It translates to CASSLGGLAYYEQYF.